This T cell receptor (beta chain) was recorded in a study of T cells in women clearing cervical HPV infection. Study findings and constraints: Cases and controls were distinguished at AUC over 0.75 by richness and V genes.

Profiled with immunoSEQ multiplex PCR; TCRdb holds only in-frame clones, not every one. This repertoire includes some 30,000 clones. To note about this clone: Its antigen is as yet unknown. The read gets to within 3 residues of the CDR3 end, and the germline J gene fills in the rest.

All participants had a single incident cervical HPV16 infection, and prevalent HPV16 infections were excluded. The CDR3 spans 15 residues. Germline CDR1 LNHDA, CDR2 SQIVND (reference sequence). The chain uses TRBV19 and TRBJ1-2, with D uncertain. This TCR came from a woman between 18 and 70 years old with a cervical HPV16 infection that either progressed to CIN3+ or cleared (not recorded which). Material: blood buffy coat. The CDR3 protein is CASSISGVSSYDYTF. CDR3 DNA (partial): TGTGCCAGTAGTATTAGCGGGGTCAGCTCCTACGAC.